Presented here are 31 T cell receptor beta chains from one specimen sequenced in a study of control samples from healthy donors and cancer patients. This table comes from immunoSEQ multiplex PCR, and its TCRdb copy is limited to in-frame clones, with some not included. The sample lists 150,000 or so clones, roughly 92% seen once, with approximately 0.7% in the top ten. Input material: blood. These receptors came from a woman in her twenties or thirties in good health.

The chain couples TRBV3-1 (or the pseudogene TRBV3-2) to TRBJ2-1; maybe TRBD2 (6 bases). Germline-derived CDR1 and CDR2 are LGHDT and YNNKEL (reference sequence). This CDR3 has 16 amino acids. The V end was cut by 4 bases, the J end by 6 bases, with 19 bases between. The CDR3 region is CASSLQRSGTLNEQFF. The CDR3 nucleotides are TGTGCCAGCAGCCTCCAACGTAGCGGAACCCTCAATGAGCAGTTCTTC.

The rearrangement uses TRBV7-9 and TRBJ2-1, with 11 bases lining up with TRBD1. The CDR3 has 13 residues. Germline CDR1 reads SEHNR; CDR2 reads FQNEAQ (reference sequence). The V and J ends lost 5 bases and 8 bases, in that order; junction bases with no gene match: 2. The CDR3 sequence: CASSPGQGDEQFF. For the CDR3, the DNA is TGTGCCAGCAGCCCGGGACAGGGGGATGAGCAGTTCTTC.

This clone was seen only once. The chain is built from TRBV11-3 and TRBJ2-3, with D uncertain. The CDR3 is made up of 12 amino acids. V lost 4 bases to trimming and J lost 3 bases, with 5 bases between them. Germline V gene data show CDR1 as SGHNT and CDR2 as YENEEA. Written as DNA, the CDR3 is TGTGCCAGCAGCTCTATGACAGATACGCAGTATTTT. It codes for CASSSMTDTQYF.

This chain joins TRBV3-1 (or the pseudogene TRBV3-2) and TRBJ2-4; D perhaps matches TRBD2 (6 bases). The CDR3 has 14 amino acids. Germline CDR1 and CDR2: LGHDT and YNNKEL (reference sequence). Between the trimmed V and J ends, which lost 4 bases and 3 bases, there was a span of 10 bases. CDR3 nucleotide sequence: TGTGCCAGCAGCCCCCAGACTAGCAAAAACATTCAGTACTTC. Its translation: CASSPQTSKNIQYF.

This clone was seen more than once but under ten times. The rearrangement links TRBV24-1 to TRBJ2-1; 11 bases line up with TRBD1. The germline gives CDR1 KGHDR, CDR2 SFDVKD. V lost 4 bases and J lost 3; bases outside the gene matches: 4. CDR3 size: 16 residues. The CDR3 is CATSDRTGGSYNEQFF. CDR3 nucleotide sequence: TGTGCCACCAGTGACAGGACAGGGGGCAGCTACAATGAGCAGTTCTTC.

Of note for this clone: The sample carries other DNA sequences with the same CDR3. This chain connects TRBV5-6 to TRBJ2-7; D may be TRBD1 or TRBD2 (6 bases each). Germline CDR1 is SGHDT and CDR2 is YYEEEE. The CDR3 runs to 13 residues. V was shortened by 0 bases and J by 7 bases, with 11 bases between the two germline ends. The CDR3: CASSLVRGGEQYF. The DNA for the CDR3 is TGTGCCAGCAGCTTGGTCAGGGGAGGAGAGCAGTACTTC.

This rearrangement joins TRBV19 to TRBJ1-5; D might be TRBD1 (5 bases). V shed 0 bases and J shed 7 bases, with 13 bases lying between them. The CDR3 has 15 residues. The germline CDR1 and CDR2 sequences are LNHDA and SQIVND (reference sequence). CDR3 sequence: CASSIDGDPGQPQHF. Here the CDR3 DNA reads TGTGCCAGTAGTATAGATGGGGACCCGGGGCAGCCCCAGCATTTT.

The CDR3 spells CASSESNQPQHF. In DNA form, the CDR3 reads TGTGCCAGCAGTGAGTCCAATCAGCCCCAGCATTTT. The rearrangement links TRBV6-1 to TRBJ1-5; unclear D gene. Germline CDR1 is MNHNS and CDR2 is SASEGT. Trimming removed 3 bases from V and 3 bases from J, with 3 bases in between. The CDR3 extends over 12 amino acids.

V usage is TRBV28 and J usage is TRBJ2-7; 12 nucleotides match TRBD1. CDR3 length: 15 amino acids. Germline V gene data show CDR1 as MDHEN and CDR2 as SYDVKM. Trimming at V came to 8 bases and at J to 4 bases, leaving 9 bases not matched to a gene. The CDR3 is CASHARDRGQYEQYF. The CDR3 DNA reads TGTGCCAGCCACGCCCGGGACAGGGGGCAATACGAGCAGTACTTC.

The V gene is TRBV28, the J gene TRBJ2-5; D is uncertain. The CDR3 loop spans 13 amino acids. The germline gives CDR1 MDHEN, CDR2 SYDVKM. V was cut by 5 bases and J by 4 bases, with 11 bases left in between. CDR3 protein: CASSPTYRETQYF. In nucleotides, the CDR3 is TGTGCCAGCAGTCCCACGTATCGAGAGACCCAGTACTTC.

The chain employs TRBV25-1 and TRBJ2-5; 7 bases map to TRBD1. The V and J ends lost 4 bases and 4 bases, in that order; junction bases with no gene match: 15. Per the germline V gene, CDR1 is MGHDK and CDR2 is SYGVNS. This CDR3 spans 17 amino acids. The CDR3 loop reads CASSAQKRGGPIETQYF. The CDR3 region has the DNA TGTGCCAGCAGTGCCCAAAAACGAGGGGGCCCCATAGAGACCCAGTACTTC.

The CDR3 is CASSRGGDLSYEQYF. Written as DNA, the CDR3 is TGTGCCAGCTCCCGAGGCGGGGACCTCTCCTACGAGCAGTACTTC. The rearrangement links TRBV18 to TRBJ2-7; TRBD2 might be the D (6 bases). Germline CDR1 and CDR2: KGHSH and LQKENI. The V and J ends lost 6 bases and 0 bases respectively, with 15 bases between them. This CDR3 is 15 amino acids long.

The rearrangement uses TRBV10-3 and TRBJ1-2; 8 nucleotides line up with TRBD1. Per germline, CDR1 ENHRY and CDR2 SYGVKD. After removal of 0 bases from V and 8 bases from J, the junction contained 8 bases not matched to a gene. The CDR3 length is 15 residues. In nucleotides, the CDR3 is TGTGCCATCAGTGAGTCGGCGGCAGGGGGCGCGGGCTACACCTTC. It yields the protein CAISESAAGGAGYTF.

J is TRBJ1-5 and V is TRBV28; 7 bases line up with TRBD1. Germline trimming cut 2 bases from V and 4 bases from J; bases unmatched to any gene: 5. CDR1 is MDHEN and CDR2 is SYDVKM in the germline V gene. The CDR3 runs to 15 residues. CDR3 DNA: TGTGCCAGCAGTTTACCTCGACAGGGAAATCAGCCCCAGCATTTT. Translated, it gives CASSLPRQGNQPQHF.

The chain is built from TRBV28 and TRBJ2-1, with D perhaps matching TRBD1 or TRBD2 (5 bases each). Germline V gene data show CDR1 as MDHEN and CDR2 as SYDVKM. This CDR3 spans 16 amino acids. Trimming left V 4 bases short and J 0 bases short, with 13 bases between. The CDR3: CASSSEGSISYNEQFF. The CDR3 DNA reads TGTGCCAGCAGTTCCGAGGGGAGTATCTCCTACAATGAGCAGTTCTTC.

The chain carries TRBV19 and TRBJ2-6, with 11 bases lining up with TRBD2. The germline gives CDR1 LNHDA, CDR2 SQIVND (reference sequence). This CDR3 spans 20 amino acids. J was trimmed by 4 bases and V by 3 bases; bases with no gene match: 14. CDR3 bases: TGTGCCAGTAGTATTATGTTACTCGTAGCGGGAGGGTCCGGGGCCAACGTCCTGACTTTC. This codes for CASSIMLLVAGGSGANVLTF.

This clone was seen a single time. V is TRBV19 and J is TRBJ1-4, with unresolved D. In germline, CDR1 is LNHDA, CDR2 SQIVND (reference sequence). This CDR3 comprises 13 residues. Trimming cost V 4 bases and J 7 bases, with 10 bases left between them. CDR3 loop: CASSKQASEKLFF. The CDR3 DNA follows: TGTGCCAGTAGTAAGCAGGCCTCTGAAAAACTGTTTTTT.

The chain employs TRBV11-2 and TRBJ2-7; 8 bases fit TRBD1. Germline CDR1 and CDR2: SGHAT and FQNNGV. CDR3 size: 14 residues. Trimming cost V 0 bases and J 5 bases; bases outside gene matches: 3. CDR3 protein: CASSLEQGDHEQYF. CDR3 coding DNA: TGTGCCAGCAGCTTAGAACAGGGGGACCACGAGCAGTACTTC.

The chain uses TRBV5-6 and TRBJ2-7, with TRBD2 matching 9 bases. The V and J ends lost 3 bases and 4 bases, in that order; junction bases with no gene match: 5. The CDR3 sequence is 14 residues long. Germline values: CDR1 SGHDT, CDR2 YYEEEE. The CDR3 spells CASSSGTSLYEQYF. CDR3 coding DNA: TGTGCCAGCAGCTCGGGGACTAGCCTATACGAGCAGTACTTC.

This sequence joins TRBV10-1 and TRBJ1-2; D is unclear. The germline V gene encodes CDR1 WNHNN and CDR2 SYGVQD (reference sequence). The CDR3 covers 13 residues. V was clipped by 5 bases and J by 5 bases, with 12 bases between them. The CDR3 protein is CASSRPEVYGYTF. In DNA form, the CDR3 reads TGCGCCAGCAGTCGGCCAGAAGTATATGGCTACACCTTC.

This clone was recorded a few times. The J gene is TRBJ2-7, the V gene TRBV2; D not resolved. Trimming took off 5 bases at V and 3 bases at J, with 2 bases between the two ends. CDR3 size: 10 residues. The germline gives CDR1 SNHLY, CDR2 FYNNEI. CDR3 nucleotides: TGTGCCAGCAGTAACTACGAGCAGTACTTC. Protein: CASSNYEQYF.

V usage is TRBV29-1 and J usage is TRBJ1-2; D gene ambiguous. Germline V gene lookup returns CDR1 SQVTM and CDR2 ANQGSEA. V gave up 4 bases and J gave up 1 base, with 4 bases separating them. The CDR3 loop spans 11 amino acids. The CDR3 DNA reads TGCAGCGTTGCTGATAACTATGGCTACACCTTC. Protein sequence: CSVADNYGYTF.

The chain has TRBV3-1 (or the pseudogene TRBV3-2) and TRBJ1-4; 7 bases agree with TRBD1. Germline loops: CDR1 LGHDT, CDR2 YNNKEL (reference sequence). CDR3 size: 16 residues. V lost 0 bases and J lost 4; bases outside the gene matches: 5. CDR3 in DNA: TGTGCCAGCAGCCAAGATGGAGGACAGGTTAATGAAAAACTGTTTTTT. Its protein is CASSQDGGQVNEKLFF.

The V gene is TRBV6-6, the J gene TRBJ2-7, with 8 bases fitting TRBD1. This CDR3 has 15 residues. From germline, CDR1 is MNHNY and CDR2 SVGAGI (reference sequence). V was pared by 0 bases and J by 1 base, with 2 bases of the junction left unmatched. The CDR3 region is CASSYSGQGSYEQYF. Here the CDR3 DNA reads TGTGCCAGCAGTTACTCTGGACAGGGATCCTACGAGCAGTACTTC.

This chain links TRBV7-8 with TRBJ2-5; 8 nucleotides align to TRBD2. Germline V CDR1 and CDR2: SGHVS, FQNEAQ. V shed 1 base and J 1 base; nucleotides not matched to a gene: 5. The CDR3 sequence is 16 residues long. The CDR3: CASSLGLAGIQETQYF. DNA of the CDR3: TGTGCCAGCAGCTTAGGCCTAGCGGGCATCCAAGAGACCCAGTACTTC. The whole variable domain, filled in from reference TRBV7-8 and TRBJ2-5, reads GAGVSQSPRYKVAKRGQDVALRCDPISGHVSLFWYQQALGQGPEFLTYFQNEAQLDKSGLPSDRFFAERPEGSVSTLKIQRTQQEDSAVYLCASSLGLAGIQETQYFGPGTRLLVL.

This clone was counted a single time. The chain joins TRBV7-7 to TRBJ2-2, with D possibly matching TRBD1 (6 bases). Trimming pared 5 bases from V and 5 bases from J, leaving 18 bases between. The CDR3 is made up of 16 amino acids. Germline CDR1 SSHAT, CDR2 FNYEAQ (reference sequence). The DNA of the CDR3 is TGTGCCAGCAGCCCCCTGGGGGCGGGCGGGACCGGGGAGCTGTTTTTT. Translation: CASSPLGAGGTGELFF.

The CDR3 spells CASSPERQGSPLHF. The CDR3, as DNA: TGTGCCAGCTCACCAGAACGGCAGGGTTCACCCCTCCACTTT. The chain has TRBV18 and TRBJ1-6; D may be TRBD1 (5 bases). Looked up from germline, CDR1 is KGHSH and CDR2 is LQKENI. The CDR3 contains 14 residues. V lost 2 bases and J lost 9, with 11 bases in between.

The V gene is TRBV10-3, the J gene TRBJ1-2; D is perhaps TRBD1 (6 bases). Germline CDR1 and CDR2: ENHRY and SYGVKD. The V gene lost 3 bases and the J gene lost 4 bases, with 12 bases spanning the gap. This CDR3 region has 14 residues. The DNA for the CDR3 is TGTGCCATCAGTGAAACGGGACAATTCTATGGCTACACCTTC. It specifies CAISETGQFYGYTF.

The J gene is TRBJ1-5, the V gene TRBV28; the D is unclear. Germline CDR1 is MDHEN and CDR2 is SYDVKM. The CDR3 is made up of 15 amino acids. With 7 bases removed from V and 2 bases from J, the gap between germline ends came to 15 bases. The CDR3 is CASTPEGRGNQPQHF. In DNA, the CDR3 is TGTGCCAGCACCCCAGAGGGCAGAGGCAATCAGCCCCAGCATTTT.

The CDR3 sequence is CSVQGGWEKLFF. The CDR3 DNA follows: TGCAGCGTCCAAGGGGGCTGGGAAAAACTGTTTTTT. This chain joins TRBV29-1 and TRBJ1-4, with 7 positions matching TRBD1. J was trimmed by 8 bases and V by 6 bases; bases with no gene match: 6. The CDR3 loop spans 12 amino acids. CDR1 is SQVTM and CDR2 is ANQGSEA in the germline V gene.

The V gene is TRBV7-6, the J gene TRBJ2-5; either TRBD1 or TRBD2 may fit D (5 bases each). The V end lost 5 bases, the J end lost 4 bases, and 20 bases lay between the germline ends. CDR1 and CDR2 from the germline V gene are SGHVS and FNYEAQ. This CDR3 is 16 amino acids long. The CDR3 DNA sequence: TGTGCCAGCAGCAGACGGGCAGGCAGGGCGGGAGAGACCCAGTACTTC. It is translated as CASSRRAGRAGETQYF.